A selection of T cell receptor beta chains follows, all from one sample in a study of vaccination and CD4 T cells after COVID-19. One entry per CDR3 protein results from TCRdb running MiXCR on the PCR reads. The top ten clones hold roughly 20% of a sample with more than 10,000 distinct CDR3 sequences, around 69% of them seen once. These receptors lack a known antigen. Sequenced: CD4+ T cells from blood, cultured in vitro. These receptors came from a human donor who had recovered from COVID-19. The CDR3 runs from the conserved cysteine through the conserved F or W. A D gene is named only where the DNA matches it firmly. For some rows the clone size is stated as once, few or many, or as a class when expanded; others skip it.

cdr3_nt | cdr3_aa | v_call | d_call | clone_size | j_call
TGTGCCAGCAGCCGGGGGCGGGACAGGGTGGTTTACGAGCAGTACTTC | CASSRGRDRVVYEQYF | TRBV7-9 | TRBD1 | NA | TRBJ2-7
TGTGCCAGCAGCTTTAAACTAGCGGGAGTATACGAGCAGTACTTC | CASSFKLAGVYEQYF | TRBV7-2 | TRBD2 | NA | TRBJ2-7
TGTGCCAGCATGAGGGTAGCGGGAGGATTGGGCGAGACCCAGTACTTC | CASMRVAGGLGETQYF | TRBV6-2/TRBV6-3 | TRBD2 | NA | TRBJ2-5
TGTGCCACAGCTCGGGACAGGGGATTCTATGGCTACACCTTC | CATARDRGFYGYTF | TRBV19 | TRBD1 | NA | TRBJ1-2
TGTGCCAGCAGTGAAGCGCCGCCCTCGGGTGGGCAGTTCTTC | CASSEAPPSGGQFF | TRBV6-1 | NA | NA | TRBJ2-1
TGTGCCAGCAGTCTCGGGGGGAGGTCCTACAATGAGCAGTTCTTC | CASSLGGRSYNEQFF | TRBV27 | TRBD2 | NA | TRBJ2-1
TGTGCCAGCAGTTACTCTGAGGGAGGCTACACCGGGGAGCTGTTTTTT | CASSYSEGGYTGELFF | TRBV6-2/TRBV6-3 | NA | NA | TRBJ2-2
TGCAGTGCTAGAGATCAGGGGCGTTTAGAGGGCTACACCTTC | CSARDQGRLEGYTF | TRBV20-1 | NA | NA | TRBJ1-2
TGTGCCAGCAGCACTTGGGGCGGGAGGGCCTGGGAGCAGTACTTC | CASSTWGGRAWEQYF | TRBV7-9 | TRBD2 | NA | TRBJ2-7
TGTGCCAGCAGTTACATACTAGCGGGGAGAACACCGAACACCGGGGAGCTGTTTTTT | CASSYILAGRTPNTGELFF | TRBV6-5 | TRBD2 | once | TRBJ2-2
TGTGCCACTAAGACGGGACACCCCATAGCCAAAAACATTCAGTACTTC | CATKTGHPIAKNIQYF | TRBV19 | NA | few | TRBJ2-4
TGTGCCAGCAGTCCCCGGGTTAGTCTGGAGACCCAGTACTTC | CASSPRVSLETQYF | TRBV12-3/TRBV12-4 | NA | NA | TRBJ2-5
TGTGCCACCAGCAGAGGAGGCGGCGGGGAAGCATCGAGGGGCTACACCTTC | CATSRGGGGEASRGYTF | TRBV15 | NA | NA | TRBJ1-2
TGTGCCAGCAGGGAAAACAATCTCTCCTACGAGCAGTACTTC | CASRENNLSYEQYF | TRBV6-1 | NA | NA | TRBJ2-7
TGTGCCACCCTTGACAGGAACACTGAAGCTTTCTTT | CATLDRNTEAFF | TRBV19 | NA | NA | TRBJ1-1
TGTGCCAGCAGCCCCTTCGGCGGGTCCGAGCAGTACTTC | CASSPFGGSEQYF | TRBV7-9 | NA | NA | TRBJ2-7
TGCAGTGCCTCGGGGGGAGACAGAAACATTCAGTACTTC | CSASGGDRNIQYF | TRBV20-1 | TRBD2 | NA | TRBJ2-4
TGCAGTGCTAGGGACAGAGTTGGCTACACCTTC | CSARDRVGYTF | TRBV20-1 | NA | NA | TRBJ1-2
TGTGCCAGCATGGGGGGGAGTGGGGTCCGGGGGACCCAGTACTTC | CASMGGSGVRGTQYF | TRBV7-2 | TRBD2 | medium-sized | TRBJ2-5
TGTGCCAGTAGTATCCGGACTAGCATCCATGAGCAGTTCTTC | CASSIRTSIHEQFF | TRBV19 | TRBD2 | once | TRBJ2-1
TGTGCCAGCAGTCGCACAACAGGGTACGAGCAGTACTTC | CASSRTTGYEQYF | TRBV27 | NA | NA | TRBJ2-7
TGTGCCAGCAGCCACGGCCTGAACACTGAAGCTTTCTTT | CASSHGLNTEAFF | TRBV6-2/TRBV6-3 | NA | few | TRBJ1-1